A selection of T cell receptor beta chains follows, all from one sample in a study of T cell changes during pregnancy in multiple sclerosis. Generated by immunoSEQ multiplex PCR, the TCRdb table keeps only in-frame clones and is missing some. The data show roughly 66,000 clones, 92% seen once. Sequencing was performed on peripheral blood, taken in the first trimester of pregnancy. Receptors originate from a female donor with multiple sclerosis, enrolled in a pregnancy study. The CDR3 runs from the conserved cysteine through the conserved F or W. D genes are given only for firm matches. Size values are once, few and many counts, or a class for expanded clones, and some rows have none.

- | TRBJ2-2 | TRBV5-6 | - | CASSLGQLNTGELFF | TGTGCCAGCAGCTTGGGACAGCTAAACACCGGGGAGCTGTTTTTT
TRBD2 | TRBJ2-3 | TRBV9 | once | CASSVDGLAGLLDTQYF | TGTGCCAGCAGCGTAGATGGACTAGCGGGCCTCCTCGATACGCAGTATTTT
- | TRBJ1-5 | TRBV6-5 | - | CASSPTVFWPQHF | TGTGCCAGCTCCCCGACAGTTTTCTGGCCCCAGCATTTT
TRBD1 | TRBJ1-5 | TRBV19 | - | CASSAGQGTWGGSNQPQHF | TGTGCCAGTAGTGCGGGACAGGGAACATGGGGCGGGAGCAATCAGCCCCAGCATTTT
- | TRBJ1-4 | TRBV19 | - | CASSIGGATNEKLFF | TGTGCCAGTAGTATAGGGGGCGCAACTAATGAAAAACTGTTTTTT
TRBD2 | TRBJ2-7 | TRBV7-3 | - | CASSLPVGLAGGYEQYF | TGTGCCAGCAGTCTGCCGGTGGGACTAGCGGGAGGGTACGAGCAGTACTTC
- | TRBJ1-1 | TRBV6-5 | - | CASSSRGFTEAFF | TGTGCCAGCAGTTCGAGAGGCTTCACTGAAGCTTTCTTT
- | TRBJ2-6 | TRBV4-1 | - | CASSQVPGDGANVLTF | TGCGCCAGCAGCCAAGTCCCAGGGGATGGGGCCAACGTCCTGACTTTC
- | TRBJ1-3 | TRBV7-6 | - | CASSLQGGNTIYF | TGTGCCAGCAGCTTACAGGGTGGAAACACCATATATTTT
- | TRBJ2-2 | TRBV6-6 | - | CASGLSPNTGELFF | TGTGCCAGCGGACTATCACCGAACACCGGGGAGCTGTTTTTT
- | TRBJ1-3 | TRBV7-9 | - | CASSPMGGTGGNTIYF | TGTGCCAGCAGCCCAATGGGGGGTACGGGCGGAAACACCATATATTTT
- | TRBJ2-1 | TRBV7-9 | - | CASSDRDNEQFF | TGTGCCAGCAGCGACAGAGACAATGAGCAGTTCTTC
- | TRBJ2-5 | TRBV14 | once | CASSPRISTVGTQYF | TGTGCCAGCAGCCCACGAATCTCGACTGTAGGGACCCAGTACTTC
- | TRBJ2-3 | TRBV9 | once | CASSVGVRSPDTQYF | TGTGCCAGCAGCGTGGGAGTACGTTCGCCAGATACGCAGTATTTT
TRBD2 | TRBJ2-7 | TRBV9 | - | CASSVGTSGDYEQYF | TGTGCCAGCAGCGTAGGGACTAGCGGGGACTACGAGCAGTACTTC
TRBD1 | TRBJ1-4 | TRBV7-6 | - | CASSLGTGNEKLFF | TGTGCCAGCAGCTTGGGGACAGGGAATGAAAAACTGTTTTTT
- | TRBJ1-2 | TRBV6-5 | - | CASSYRGQQYGYTF | TGTGCCAGCAGTTACCGGGGACAACAATATGGCTACACCTTC
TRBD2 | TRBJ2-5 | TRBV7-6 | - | CASSTRSGTSGEETQYF | TGTGCCAGCAGCACCAGGAGCGGGACTAGCGGGGAAGAGACCCAGTACTTC
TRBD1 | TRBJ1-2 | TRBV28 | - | CASGTGTGFGYTF | TGTGCCAGCGGAACCGGGACAGGGTTTGGCTACACCTTC
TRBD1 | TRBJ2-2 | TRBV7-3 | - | CASSSDRAGNTGELFF | TGTGCCAGCAGCTCCGACAGGGCGGGTAACACCGGGGAGCTGTTTTTT
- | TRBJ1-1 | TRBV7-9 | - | CASSQSRNTEAFF | TGTGCCAGCAGCCAGTCTCGGAACACTGAAGCTTTCTTT
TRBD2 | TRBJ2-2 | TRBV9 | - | CASSFSGSYTGELFF | TGTGCCAGCAGCTTTAGCGGGAGTTACACCGGGGAGCTGTTTTTT
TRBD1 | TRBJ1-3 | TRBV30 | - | CAWSPRTGVSGNTIYF | TGTGCCTGGAGTCCACGGACAGGGGTATCTGGAAACACCATATATTTT
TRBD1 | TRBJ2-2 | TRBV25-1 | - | CASSELGQTNTGELFF | TGTGCCAGCAGTGAACTGGGACAGACGAACACCGGGGAGCTGTTTTTT
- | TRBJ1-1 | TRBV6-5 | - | CASSYSRNPNTEAFF | TGTGCCAGCAGTTACTCGCGGAACCCGAACACTGAAGCTTTCTTT
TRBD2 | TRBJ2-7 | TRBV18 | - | CASKPGLAGGEQYF | TGTGCCAGCAAACCGGGACTAGCGGGAGGCGAGCAGTACTTC
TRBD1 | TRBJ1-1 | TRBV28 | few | CASSYDRGLRGTEAFF | TGTGCCAGCAGTTATGACAGGGGGTTGAGGGGGACTGAAGCTTTCTTT
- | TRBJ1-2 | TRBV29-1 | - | CSVWDPGVYGYTF | TGCAGCGTTTGGGATCCGGGGGTCTATGGCTACACCTTC
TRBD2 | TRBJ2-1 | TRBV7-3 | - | CASSPSGLAGFYNEQFF | TGTGCCAGCAGCCCATCGGGACTAGCGGGGTTCTACAATGAGCAGTTCTTC
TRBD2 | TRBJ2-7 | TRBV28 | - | CASSLSSGRIYEQYF | TGTGCCAGCAGTTTATCTAGCGGGAGAATATACGAGCAGTACTTC
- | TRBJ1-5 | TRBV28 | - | CASSLLGASNQPQHF | TGTGCCAGCAGTTTACTGGGGGCCAGCAATCAGCCCCAGCATTTT
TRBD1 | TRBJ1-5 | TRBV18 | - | CASSPLQGGNQPQHF | TGTGCCAGCTCACCATTACAGGGGGGCAATCAGCCCCAGCATTTT
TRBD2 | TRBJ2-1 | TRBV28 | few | CASRVEGLAGGLHEQFF | TGTGCCAGCAGAGTTGAGGGACTAGCGGGAGGGTTACATGAGCAGTTCTTC
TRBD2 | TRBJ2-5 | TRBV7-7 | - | CASSSLAGGAQETQYF | TGTGCTAGCAGTTCTCTAGCGGGAGGAGCCCAAGAGACCCAGTACTTC
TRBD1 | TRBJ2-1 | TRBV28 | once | CASSKTGDGNEQFF | TGTGCCAGCAGCAAGACAGGGGACGGGAATGAGCAGTTCTTC
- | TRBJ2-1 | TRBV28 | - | CASSFPHNNEQFF | TGTGCCAGCAGTTTTCCACATAACAATGAGCAGTTCTTC
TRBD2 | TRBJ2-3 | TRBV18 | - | CASSPPGLAGSWGVPDTQYF | TGTGCCAGCTCACCCCCCGGACTAGCGGGGTCATGGGGAGTCCCAGATACGCAGTATTTT
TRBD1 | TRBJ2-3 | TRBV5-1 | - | CASSTPTGSLTDTQYF | TGCGCCAGCAGCACTCCGACAGGGTCTTTAACAGATACGCAGTATTTT
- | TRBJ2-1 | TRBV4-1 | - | CASSPNVGAHNEQFF | TGCGCCAGCAGCCCAAACGTGGGAGCGCACAATGAGCAGTTCTTC
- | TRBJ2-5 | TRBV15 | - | CATSRAGAVQETQYF | TGTGCCACCAGCAGAGCTGGGGCTGTCCAAGAGACCCAGTACTTC
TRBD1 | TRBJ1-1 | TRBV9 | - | CASSGTGGLTEAFF | TGTGCCAGCAGCGGGACAGGGGGCCTCACTGAAGCTTTCTTT